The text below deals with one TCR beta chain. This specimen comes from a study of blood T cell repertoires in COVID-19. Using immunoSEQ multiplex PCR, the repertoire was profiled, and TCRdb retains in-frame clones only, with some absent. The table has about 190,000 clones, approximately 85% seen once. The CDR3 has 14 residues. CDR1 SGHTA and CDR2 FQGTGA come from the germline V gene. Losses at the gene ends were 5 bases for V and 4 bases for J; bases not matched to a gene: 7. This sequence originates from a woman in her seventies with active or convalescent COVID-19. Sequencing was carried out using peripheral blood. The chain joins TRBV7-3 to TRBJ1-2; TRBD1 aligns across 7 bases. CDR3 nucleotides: TGTGCCAGCAGCGCAGGACCAGGGGGCTATGGCTACACCTTC. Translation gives CASSAGPGGYGYTF.